This entry lists 32 T cell receptor beta chains sequenced from one sample in a study of shared clonotypes between healthy human individuals. Generated by immunoSEQ multiplex PCR, the TCRdb table keeps only in-frame clones and is missing some. The sample has 900,000 to 1,200,000 clones; around three quarters are singletons. Material for sequencing was memory CD4+ T cells from PBMCs. Subset meaning: CD45RA-negative fraction. The receptors were gathered from a man younger than 35 in good health. Some clones in this sample may be carry-over from other donors' samples.

This clone occurred once. The V and J genes are TRBV7-6 and TRBJ2-7, with 11 bases fitting TRBD2. The V gene's germline CDR1 is SGHVS and CDR2 FNYEAQ. V gave up 5 bases and J gave up 3 bases; unmatched junction bases: 6. This CDR3 has 15 residues. As DNA, the CDR3 is TGTGCCAGCAGCGGGGGACTAGCGGAGATCTACGAGCAGTACTTC. Translated, it gives CASSGGLAEIYEQYF. The variable domain in full, with the rest retrieved from reference TRBV7-6 and TRBJ2-7, is GAGVSQSPRYKVTKRGQDVALRCDPISGHVSLYWYRQALGQGPEFLTYFNYEAQQDKSGLPNDRFSAERPEGSISTLTIQRTEQRDSAMYRCASSGGLAEIYEQYFGPGTRLTVT.

This chain joins TRBV20-1 and TRBJ2-1; D is unresolved. Germline CDR1 and CDR2: DFQATT and SNEGSKA (reference sequence). The ends were cut back, 5 bases at V and 4 bases at J, with 3 bases in the middle. The CDR3 loop spans 10 amino acids. CDR3 sequence reads: CSAQYNEQFF. Written as DNA, the CDR3 is TGCAGTGCTCAATACAATGAGCAGTTCTTC.

The CDR3 DNA follows: TGTGCCAGCAGCTTAGAGGGCGGGAATGAGCAGTTCTTC. Translation gives CASSLEGGNEQFF. The chain has TRBV7-6 and TRBJ2-1, with D perhaps TRBD2 (5 bases). V was pared by 1 base and J by 7 bases, with 8 bases between. The CDR3 has 13 residues. Germline V gene lookup returns CDR1 SGHVS and CDR2 FNYEAQ.

This rearrangement joins TRBV29-1 to TRBJ1-2, with D possibly TRBD1 on 6 matching bases. With 4 bases removed from V and 8 bases from J, the gap between germline ends came to 17 bases. Germline CDR1 SQVTM, CDR2 ANQGSEA. CDR3 length: 13 amino acids. The CDR3 nucleotides read TGCAGCGTTGTGTACAGGGCCTTAGGGGGCTACACCTTC. Translation: CSVVYRALGGYTF. The full variable domain, rest sourced from reference TRBV29-1 and TRBJ1-2, is SAVISQKPSRDICQRGTSLTIQCQVDSQVTMMFWYRQQPGQSLTLIATANQGSEATYESGFVIDKFPISRPNLTFSTLTVSNMSPEDSSIYLCSVVYRALGGYTFGSGTRLTVV.

There are many counts of this clone. This chain uses TRBV4-3 with TRBJ2-3; D possibly matches TRBD1 or TRBD2 (6 bases each). Trimming cost V 4 bases and J 8 bases, with 13 bases left between them. This CDR3 has 13 amino acids. Germline V lookup: CDR1 LGHNA, CDR2 YSLEER. The CDR3: CASSPNREATQYF. DNA of the CDR3: TGCGCCAGCAGCCCAAACAGGGAGGCTACGCAGTATTTT.

The J gene is TRBJ1-1, the V gene TRBV2; D gene unclear. V was trimmed by 6 bases and J by 2 bases, leaving 10 bases between them. CDR3 size: 13 residues. Germline loops: CDR1 SNHLY, CDR2 FYNNEI. DNA for the CDR3: TGTGCCAGCAGGGGAGCACTCAACACTGAAGCTTTCTTT. It specifies CASRGALNTEAFF. The complete variable domain, with remaining parts taken from reference TRBV2 and TRBJ1-1, reads EPEVTQTPSHQVTQMGQEVILRCVPISNHLYFYWYRQILGQKVEFLVSFYNNEISEKSEIFDDQFSVERPDGSNFTLKIRSTKLEDSAMYFCASRGALNTEAFFGQGTRLTVV.

This rearrangement joins TRBV2 to TRBJ2-7; 9 nucleotides match TRBD1. The V and J ends lost 4 bases and 2 bases, in that order; junction bases with no gene match: 12. The CDR3 is made up of 17 amino acids. The germline V gene encodes CDR1 SNHLY and CDR2 FYNNEI. CDR3 nucleotides: TGTGCCAGCAGTGTGCGGAAGGGTGGACAGGGGACCTACGAGCAGTACTTC. Translated, it gives CASSVRKGGQGTYEQYF.

This clone was counted ten times or more. V is TRBV6-5 and J is TRBJ1-2, with a tentative D call TRBD1 (5 bases). V lost 6 bases and J lost 4, with 12 bases in between. Looked up from germline, CDR1 is MNHEY and CDR2 is SVGAGI. The CDR3 has 13 residues. The CDR3 bases are TGTGCCAGCAGCTCCAGGGAAGCCTATGGCTACACCTTC. This translates into CASSSREAYGYTF.

V is TRBV19 and J is TRBJ2-7; 13 bases fit TRBD2. Germline lookup yields CDR1 LNHDA and CDR2 SQIVND (reference sequence). CDR3 length: 14 residues. V lost 6 bases to trimming and J lost 8 bases; unmatched junction nucleotides: 7. The DNA for the CDR3 is TGTGCCAGTAGCCAGTGGGGACTAGCGGGACAGCAGTACTTC. Encoded protein: CASSQWGLAGQQYF.

The CDR3 loop reads CASSSYSGRDNEQYF. Written as DNA, the CDR3 is TGTGCCAGCAGTTCATATAGCGGGAGGGACAACGAGCAGTACTTC. The V and J genes are TRBV6-5 and TRBJ2-7; 11 bases map to TRBD2. The CDR3 runs to 15 residues. CDR1 and CDR2 (germline): MNHEY, SVGAGI. J gave up 5 bases and V 4 bases, and 7 bases lay outside the gene matches.

In its sample, this clone was seen once. The V call is TRBV5-6, the J call TRBJ1-1; D not resolved. The ends were cut back, 2 bases at V and 1 base at J, with 9 bases in the middle. Per germline, CDR1 SGHDT and CDR2 YYEEEE. CDR3 size: 14 residues. The CDR3, as DNA: TGTGCCAGCAGCTTATTGTACACGAACACTGAAGCTTTCTTT. It yields the protein CASSLLYTNTEAFF.

The rearrangement uses TRBV7-8 and TRBJ2-7, with D possibly matching TRBD2 (7 bases). The CDR3 runs to 15 residues. Germline V gene sequence: CDR1 SGHVS, CDR2 FQNEAQ. V was cut by 5 bases and J by 1 base, with 15 bases left in between. CDR3 region: CASSLLRGGSYEQYF. The DNA for the CDR3 is TGTGCCAGCAGCCTCCTGAGGGGGGGGTCCTACGAGCAGTACTTC.

Turning to this clone: Other DNA sequences of this sample code for an identical CDR3. The rearrangement joins TRBV5-1 to TRBJ2-3; 7 bases are a match to TRBD2. Losses at the gene ends were 2 bases for V and 3 bases for J; bases not matched to a gene: 3. Germline CDR1 and CDR2: SGHRS and YFSETQ. The CDR3 sequence is 14 residues long. The CDR3 DNA reads TGCGCCAGCAGCTTTGGGGGAGGGACAGATACGCAGTATTTT. It yields the protein CASSFGGGTDTQYF.

V usage is TRBV5-4 and J usage is TRBJ2-7, with D perhaps matching TRBD2 (7 bases). V shed 4 bases and J shed 6 bases, with 20 bases lying between them. The length of the CDR3 is 15 residues. Germline V gene lookup returns CDR1 SGHNT and CDR2 YYREEE (reference sequence). CDR3 bases: TGTGCCAGCAGCGCGCCGCTGGCGGGGGCCCCCGAGCAGTACTTC. Its protein is CASSAPLAGAPEQYF.

The genes are TRBV18 and TRBJ2-2; D gene ambiguous. CDR3 size: 14 residues. In germline, CDR1 is KGHSH, CDR2 LQKENI. Trimming pared 4 bases from V and 1 base from J, leaving 7 bases between. As DNA, the CDR3 is TGTGCCAGCTCACAGGGTCAGAACACCGGGGAGCTGTTTTTT. Amino acids: CASSQGQNTGELFF. The full variable domain, rest sourced from reference TRBV18 and TRBJ2-2, is NAGVMQNPRHLVRRRGQEARLRCSPMKGHSHVYWYRQLPEEGLKFMVYLQKENIIDESGMPKERFSAEFPKEGPSILRIQQVVRGDSAAYFCASSQGQNTGELFFGEGSRLTVL.

A remark on this clone: This may arise from a read error, as a much more abundant clone is one base away. J is TRBJ2-1 and V is TRBV18; D not resolved. From germline, CDR1 is KGHSH and CDR2 LQKENI. The CDR3 covers 15 residues. The V gene lost 1 base and the J gene lost 6 bases, with 13 bases spanning the gap. The CDR3, as DNA: TGTGCCAGCTCACCACTCGAGGTAGACTGCAATGAGCAGTTCTTC. Amino acids: CASSPLEVDCNEQFF. The full variable domain, its missing parts supplied by reference TRBV18 and TRBJ2-1, is NAGVMQNPRHLVRRRGQEARLRCSPMKGHSHVYWYRQLPEEGLKFMVYLQKENIIDESGMPKERFSAEFPKEGPSILRIQQVVRGDSAAYFCASSPLEVDCNEQFFGPGTRLTVL.

This chain links TRBV9 with TRBJ1-1; maybe TRBD1 (6 bases). The CDR3 is 15 amino acids. Trimming left V 0 bases short and J 5 bases short, with 14 bases between. The germline gives CDR1 SGDLS, CDR2 YYNGEE. CDR3 DNA sequence: TGTGCCAGCAGCGTAGTCCCCCAGGGGACAACTGAAGCTTTCTTT. This sequence encodes CASSVVPQGTTEAFF.

The genes are TRBV2 and TRBJ2-3; 7 bases match TRBD2. The germline V gene has CDR1 SNHLY and CDR2 FYNNEI. CDR3 size: 15 residues. V trimming: 5 bases; J trimming: 0 bases; junction bases outside the gene matches: 5. CDR3 in amino acids: CASSWSSGSTDTQYF. The CDR3 DNA follows: TGTGCCAGCAGTTGGTCTAGCGGAAGCACAGATACGCAGTATTTT.

The chain recombines TRBV7-3 with TRBJ2-7; no clear D. Trimming took 1 base from V and 5 from J, leaving 3 bases between them. This CDR3 has 11 amino acids. Germline CDR1 and CDR2: SGHTA and FQGTGA. DNA of the CDR3: TGTGCCAGCAGCTTAATCCACGAGCAGTACTTC. Protein sequence: CASSLIHEQYF. The full variable domain, in which reference TRBV7-3 and TRBJ2-7 provide the parts outside the CDR3, is GAGVSQTPSNKVTEKGKYVELRCDPISGHTALYWYRQSLGQGPEFLIYFQGTGAADDSGLPNDRFFAVRPEGSVSTLKIQRTERGDSAVYLCASSLIHEQYFGPGTRLTVT.

The chain is built from TRBV28 and TRBJ1-5, with unresolved D. The CDR3 is made up of 13 amino acids. V lost 5 bases, J lost 5 bases, and 10 bases lay in between. Per germline, CDR1 MDHEN and CDR2 SYDVKM. The CDR3 DNA reads as TGTGCCAGCAGTCACAAACCCTATCAGCCCCAGCATTTT. It is translated as CASSHKPYQPQHF.

V is TRBV5-1 and J is TRBJ2-3; TRBD2 agrees at 8 bases. This CDR3 has 15 amino acids. Per germline, CDR1 SGHRS and CDR2 YFSETQ. V shed 3 bases, J shed 2 bases, and the junction held 5 bases outside the gene matches. CDR3 bases: TGCGCCAGCAGCTCAGCGGGAGTTGTCACAGATACGCAGTATTTT. Protein sequence: CASSSAGVVTDTQYF.

This clone showed up just a few times. The rearrangement joins TRBV9 to TRBJ2-3, with D perhaps matching TRBD1 or TRBD2 (6 bases each). Trimming shortened V by 3 bases and J by 5 bases, and 13 bases separated the two germline ends. CDR1 is SGDLS and CDR2 is YYNGEE in the germline V gene. The CDR3 has 14 residues. The CDR3 nucleotides are TGTGCCAGCAGCGGACAGGTCGGGGGAGATACGCAGTATTTT. This encodes CASSGQVGGDTQYF.

The genes are TRBV6-5 and TRBJ2-3, with D perhaps TRBD1 (6 bases). Germline V gives CDR1 MNHEY, CDR2 SVGAGI. The CDR3 sequence is 14 residues long. V shed 5 bases and J shed 5 bases, with 14 bases lying between them. The CDR3 sequence is CASSPSRGQDTQYF. CDR3 coding DNA: TGTGCCAGCAGTCCGAGCAGGGGTCAAGATACGCAGTATTTT.

This clone appeared a few times. This chain uses TRBV29-1 with TRBJ1-1; no clear D. CDR3 length: 12 amino acids. CDR1 and CDR2 from the germline V gene are SQVTM and ANQGSEA. The ends were cut back, 7 bases at V and 1 base at J, with 10 bases in the middle. The CDR3 spells CSGQIRNTEAFF. The CDR3 DNA sequence: TGCAGCGGACAAATACGGAACACTGAAGCTTTCTTT.

V gene TRBV27 combines with J gene TRBJ1-1; no definite D call. Per the germline V gene, CDR1 is MNHEY and CDR2 is SMNVEV (reference sequence). The CDR3 sequence is 15 residues long. V shed 6 bases and J shed 1 base, with 15 bases lying between them. CDR3 DNA: TGTGCCAGCAGGAGACCAGGCGGAGGGAACACTGAAGCTTTCTTT. Protein: CASRRPGGGNTEAFF.

The genes are TRBV27 and TRBJ1-5, with a weak D call TRBD1 (5 bases). The CDR3 totals 15 residues. In germline, CDR1 is MNHEY, CDR2 SMNVEV (reference sequence). The V gene lost 5 bases and the J gene lost 4 bases, with 15 bases spanning the gap. CDR3 bases: TGTGCCAGCAGTCCCAGAGGGGCGGAAAATCAGCCCCAGCATTTT. Its translation is CASSPRGAENQPQHF.

This rearrangement joins TRBV7-8 to TRBJ1-5; no clear D gene. There are 12 residues in the CDR3. Germline V gives CDR1 SGHVS, CDR2 FQNEAQ. V shed 3 bases and J shed 8 bases, with 8 bases lying between them. CDR3 nucleotides: TGTGCCAGCAGCTTTCGCGGTGAGCCCCAGCATTTT. The encoded protein is CASSFRGEPQHF.

The chain recombines TRBV4-1 with TRBJ1-1; D remains unclear. V shed 1 base and J shed 1 base, with 4 bases lying between them. CDR1 is MGHRA, CDR2 YSYEKL, per germline. There are 13 residues in the CDR3. The CDR3: CASSQAGNTEAFF. The CDR3 nucleotides are TGCGCCAGCAGCCAAGCCGGGAACACTGAAGCTTTCTTT.

V and J are TRBV7-9 and TRBJ1-5, with D unclear. V was shortened by 6 bases and J by 13 bases, with 16 bases between the two germline ends. The CDR3 spans 12 residues. Germline V CDR1 and CDR2: SEHNR, FQNEAQ (reference sequence). CDR3 amino acids: CASRYNDGPQHF. Here the CDR3 DNA reads TGTGCCAGCAGATACAACGACGGGCCTCAGCATTTT.

The chain uses TRBV7-9 and TRBJ2-6; the D is unclear. V was cut by 4 bases and J by 4 bases, with 14 bases left in between. CDR1 and CDR2 (germline): SEHNR, FQNEAQ (reference sequence). This CDR3 contains 16 residues. The CDR3 DNA is TGTGCCAGCAGCTCCCAAACACTATGGGGGGCCAACGTCCTGACTTTC. This translates into CASSSQTLWGANVLTF.

The CDR3 DNA is TGTGCCAGCAAAGGGGTGGCGCCGTGGGGTGGCTACACCTTC. This encodes CASKGVAPWGGYTF. This sequence joins TRBV27 and TRBJ1-2, with a possible D match to TRBD1 (5 bases). The germline V and J ends were trimmed by 7 bases and 7 bases, with 19 bases remaining between them. Per the germline V gene, CDR1 is MNHEY and CDR2 is SMNVEV (reference sequence). The CDR3 runs 14 residues.

V usage is TRBV28 and J usage is TRBJ1-5; 7 bases match TRBD1. V trimming: 5 bases; J trimming: 5 bases; junction bases outside the gene matches: 9. The V gene's germline CDR1 is MDHEN and CDR2 SYDVKM. The CDR3 extends over 15 amino acids. DNA of the CDR3: TGTGCCAGCAGTCGGGTTGACAGGGACCATCAGCCCCAGCATTTT. Translation: CASSRVDRDHQPQHF.